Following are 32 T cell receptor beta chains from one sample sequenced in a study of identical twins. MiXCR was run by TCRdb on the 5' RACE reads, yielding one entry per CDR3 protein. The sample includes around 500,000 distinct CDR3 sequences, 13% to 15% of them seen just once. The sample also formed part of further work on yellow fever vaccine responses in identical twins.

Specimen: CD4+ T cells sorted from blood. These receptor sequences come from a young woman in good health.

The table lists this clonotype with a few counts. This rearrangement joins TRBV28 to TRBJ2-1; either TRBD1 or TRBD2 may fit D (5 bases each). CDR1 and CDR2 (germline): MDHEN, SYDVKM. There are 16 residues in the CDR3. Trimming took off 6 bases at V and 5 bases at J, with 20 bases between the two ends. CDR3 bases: TGTGCCAGCAGCCAGACGGGACCCCCCTTAGACAATGAGCAGTTCTTC. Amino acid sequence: CASSQTGPPLDNEQFF.

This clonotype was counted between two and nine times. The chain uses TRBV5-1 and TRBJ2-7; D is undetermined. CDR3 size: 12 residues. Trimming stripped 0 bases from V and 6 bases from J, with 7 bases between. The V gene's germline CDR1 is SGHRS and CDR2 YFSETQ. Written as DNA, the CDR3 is TGCGCCAGCAGCTTGGAGGGAATCGAGCAGTACTTC. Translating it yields CASSLEGIEQYF.

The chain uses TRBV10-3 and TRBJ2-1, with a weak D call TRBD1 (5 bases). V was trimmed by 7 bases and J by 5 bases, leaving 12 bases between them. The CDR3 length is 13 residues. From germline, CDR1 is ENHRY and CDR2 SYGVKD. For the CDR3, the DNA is TGTGCCATCAACCAGGGTCGGAACAATGAGCAGTTCTTC. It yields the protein CAINQGRNNEQFF.

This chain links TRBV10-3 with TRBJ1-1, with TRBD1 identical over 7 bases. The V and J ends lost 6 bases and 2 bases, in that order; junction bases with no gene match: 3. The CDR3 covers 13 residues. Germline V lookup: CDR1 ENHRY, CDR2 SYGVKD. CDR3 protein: CAIRGQPNTEAFF. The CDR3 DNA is TGTGCCATCAGGGGACAGCCAAACACTGAAGCTTTCTTT.

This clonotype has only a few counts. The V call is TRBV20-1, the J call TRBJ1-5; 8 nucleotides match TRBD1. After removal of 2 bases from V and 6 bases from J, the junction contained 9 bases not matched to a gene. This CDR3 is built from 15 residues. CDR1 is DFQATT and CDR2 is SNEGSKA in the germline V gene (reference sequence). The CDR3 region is CSARHPGGAAQPQHF. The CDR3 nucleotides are TGCAGTGCTAGACACCCAGGGGGCGCCGCTCAGCCCCAGCATTTT.

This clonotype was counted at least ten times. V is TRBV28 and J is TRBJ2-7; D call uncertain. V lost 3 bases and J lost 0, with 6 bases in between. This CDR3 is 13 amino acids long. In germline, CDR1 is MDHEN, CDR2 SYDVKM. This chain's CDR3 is CASSFGSSYEQYF. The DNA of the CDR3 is TGTGCCAGCAGTTTTGGCAGCTCCTACGAGCAGTACTTC.

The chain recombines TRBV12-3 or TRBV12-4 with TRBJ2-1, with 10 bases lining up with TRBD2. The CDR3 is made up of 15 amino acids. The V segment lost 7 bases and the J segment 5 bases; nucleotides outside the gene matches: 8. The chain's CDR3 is CASTLSGGAHNEQFF. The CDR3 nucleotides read TGTGCCAGCACTCTAAGCGGGGGGGCTCACAATGAGCAGTTCTTC.

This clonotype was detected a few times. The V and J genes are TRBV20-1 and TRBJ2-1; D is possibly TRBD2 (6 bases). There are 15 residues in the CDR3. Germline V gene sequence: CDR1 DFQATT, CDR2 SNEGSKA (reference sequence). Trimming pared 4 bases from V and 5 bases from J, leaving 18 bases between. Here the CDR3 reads CSATNPRLGHNEQFF. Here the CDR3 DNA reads TGCAGTGCTACAAACCCCCGACTAGGCCACAATGAGCAGTTCTTC.

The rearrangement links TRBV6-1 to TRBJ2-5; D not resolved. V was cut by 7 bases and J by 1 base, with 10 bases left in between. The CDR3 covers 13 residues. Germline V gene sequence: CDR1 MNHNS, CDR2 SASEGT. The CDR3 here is CASISSPQETQYF. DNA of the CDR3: TGTGCCAGCATATCCTCGCCCCAAGAGACCCAGTACTTC.

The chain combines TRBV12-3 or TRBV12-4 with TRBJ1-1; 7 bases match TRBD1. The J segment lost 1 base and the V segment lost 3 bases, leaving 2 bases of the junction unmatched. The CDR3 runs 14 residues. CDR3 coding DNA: TGTGCCAGCAGTTTCAGGGGGACGAACACTGAAGCTTTCTTT. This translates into CASSFRGTNTEAFF.

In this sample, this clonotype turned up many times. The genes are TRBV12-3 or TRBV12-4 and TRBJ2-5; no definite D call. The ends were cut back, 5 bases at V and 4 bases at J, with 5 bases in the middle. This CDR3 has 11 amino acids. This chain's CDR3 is CASSARETQYF. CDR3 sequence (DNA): TGTGCCAGCAGTGCCAGAGAGACCCAGTACTTC.

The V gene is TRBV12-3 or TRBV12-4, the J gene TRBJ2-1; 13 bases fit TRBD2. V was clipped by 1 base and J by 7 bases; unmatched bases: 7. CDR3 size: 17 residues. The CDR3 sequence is CASSLGTSGRGWNEQFF. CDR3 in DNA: TGTGCCAGCAGTTTAGGGACTAGCGGGAGAGGGTGGAATGAGCAGTTCTTC.

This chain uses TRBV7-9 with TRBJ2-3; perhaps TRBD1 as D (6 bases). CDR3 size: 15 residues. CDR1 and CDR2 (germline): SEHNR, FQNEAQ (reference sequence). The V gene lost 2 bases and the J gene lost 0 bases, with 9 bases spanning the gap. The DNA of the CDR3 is TGTGCCAGCAGCTTAATGGACAGTAGCACAGATACGCAGTATTTT. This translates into CASSLMDSSTDTQYF.

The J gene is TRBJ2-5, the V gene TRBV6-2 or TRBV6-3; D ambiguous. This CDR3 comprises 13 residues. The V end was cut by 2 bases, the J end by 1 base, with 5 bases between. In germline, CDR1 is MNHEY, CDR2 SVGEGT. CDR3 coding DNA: TGTGCCAGCAGTTACAGGCCCCAAGAGACCCAGTACTTC. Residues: CASSYRPQETQYF.

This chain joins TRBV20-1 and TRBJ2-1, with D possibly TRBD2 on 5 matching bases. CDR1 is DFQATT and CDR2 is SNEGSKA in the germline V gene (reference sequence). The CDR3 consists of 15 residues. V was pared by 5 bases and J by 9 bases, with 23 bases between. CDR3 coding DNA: TGCAGTGCTCGACGGCCCGGGGTTCGATATGGTGAGCAGTTCTTC. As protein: CSARRPGVRYGEQFF.

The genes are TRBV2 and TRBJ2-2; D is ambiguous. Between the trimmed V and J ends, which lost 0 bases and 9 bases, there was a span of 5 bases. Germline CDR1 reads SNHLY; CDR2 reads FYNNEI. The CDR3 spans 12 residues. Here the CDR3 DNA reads TGTGCCAGCAGTGAAGCAGTTTGGGAGCTGTTTTTT. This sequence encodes CASSEAVWELFF.

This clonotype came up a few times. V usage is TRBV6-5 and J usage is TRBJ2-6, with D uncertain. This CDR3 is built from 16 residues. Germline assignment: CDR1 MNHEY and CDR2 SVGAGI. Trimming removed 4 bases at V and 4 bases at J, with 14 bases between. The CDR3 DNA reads TGTGCCAGCAGTTCCCGCCCCATGACAGGGGCCAACGTCCTGACTTTC. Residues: CASSSRPMTGANVLTF.

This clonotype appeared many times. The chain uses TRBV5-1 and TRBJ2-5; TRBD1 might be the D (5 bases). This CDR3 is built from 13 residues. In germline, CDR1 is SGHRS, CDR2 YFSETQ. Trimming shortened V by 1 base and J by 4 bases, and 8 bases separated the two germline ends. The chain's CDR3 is CASSLQGGETQYF. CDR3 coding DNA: TGCGCCAGCAGCTTGCAGGGTGGAGAGACCCAGTACTTC.

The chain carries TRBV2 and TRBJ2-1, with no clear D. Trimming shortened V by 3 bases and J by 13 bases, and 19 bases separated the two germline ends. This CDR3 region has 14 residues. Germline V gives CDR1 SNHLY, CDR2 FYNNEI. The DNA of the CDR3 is TGTGCCAGCAGTGAGGGGTCCTGGGGAACTGACCAGTTCTTC. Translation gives CASSEGSWGTDQFF.

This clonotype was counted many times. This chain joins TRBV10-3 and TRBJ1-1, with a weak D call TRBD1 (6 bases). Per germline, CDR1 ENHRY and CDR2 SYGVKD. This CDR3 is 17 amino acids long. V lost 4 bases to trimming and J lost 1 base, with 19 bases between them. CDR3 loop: CAISGSRGGRRNTEAFF. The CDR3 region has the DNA TGTGCCATCAGTGGTAGTAGAGGGGGGCGCCGGAACACTGAAGCTTTCTTT.

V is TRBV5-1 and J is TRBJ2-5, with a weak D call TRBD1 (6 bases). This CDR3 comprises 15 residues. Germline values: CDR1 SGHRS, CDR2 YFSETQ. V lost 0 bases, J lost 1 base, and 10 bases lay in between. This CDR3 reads CASSLVGDIQETQYF. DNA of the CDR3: TGCGCCAGCAGCTTGGTTGGGGACATCCAAGAGACCCAGTACTTC.

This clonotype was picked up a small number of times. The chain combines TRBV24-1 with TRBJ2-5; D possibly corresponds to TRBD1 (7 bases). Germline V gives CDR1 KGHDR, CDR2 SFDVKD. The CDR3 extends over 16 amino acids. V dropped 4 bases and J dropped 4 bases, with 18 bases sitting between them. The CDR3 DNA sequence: TGTGCCACCAGTGACCCGACGACAGGGCGGGGAGAGACCCAGTACTTC. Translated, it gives CATSDPTTGRGETQYF.

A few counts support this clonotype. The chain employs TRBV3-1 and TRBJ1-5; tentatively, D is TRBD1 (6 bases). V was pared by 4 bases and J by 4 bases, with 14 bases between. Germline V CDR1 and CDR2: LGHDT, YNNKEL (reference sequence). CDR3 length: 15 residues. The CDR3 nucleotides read TGTGCCAGCAGCCCAACAGGGTCAGGAAATCAGCCCCAGCATTTT. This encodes CASSPTGSGNQPQHF.

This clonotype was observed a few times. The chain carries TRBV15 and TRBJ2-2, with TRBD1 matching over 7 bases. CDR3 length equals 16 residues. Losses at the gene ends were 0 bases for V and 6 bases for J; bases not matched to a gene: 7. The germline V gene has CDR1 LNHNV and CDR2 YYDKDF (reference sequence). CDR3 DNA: TGTGCCACCAGCAGAGACCGAAGACAGGGAGCCGGGGAGCTGTTTTTT. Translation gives CATSRDRRQGAGELFF.

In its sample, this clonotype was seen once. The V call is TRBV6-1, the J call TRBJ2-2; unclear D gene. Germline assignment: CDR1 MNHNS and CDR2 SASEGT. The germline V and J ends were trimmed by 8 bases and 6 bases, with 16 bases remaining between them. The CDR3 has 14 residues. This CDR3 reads CASGWARPSGELFF. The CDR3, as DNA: TGTGCCAGCGGGTGGGCGCGGCCGTCCGGGGAGCTGTTTTTT.

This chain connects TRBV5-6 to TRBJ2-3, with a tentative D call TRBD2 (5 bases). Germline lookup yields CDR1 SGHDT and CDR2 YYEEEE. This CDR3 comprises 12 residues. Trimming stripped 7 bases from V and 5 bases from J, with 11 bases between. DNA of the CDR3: TGTGCCAGCCTATATGGGAGAGATACGCAGTATTTT. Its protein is CASLYGRDTQYF.

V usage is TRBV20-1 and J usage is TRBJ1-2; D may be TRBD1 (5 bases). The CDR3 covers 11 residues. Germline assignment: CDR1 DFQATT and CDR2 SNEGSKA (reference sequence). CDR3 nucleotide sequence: TGCAGGGCCGTGGGGGGGGATGGCTACACCTTC. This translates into CRAVGGDGYTF.

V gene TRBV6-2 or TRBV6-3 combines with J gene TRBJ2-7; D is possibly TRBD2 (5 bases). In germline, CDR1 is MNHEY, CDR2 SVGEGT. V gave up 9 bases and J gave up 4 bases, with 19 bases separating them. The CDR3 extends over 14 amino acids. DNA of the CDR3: TGTGCCAGTTTATCGGGGAATGTTCAGTACGAGCAGTACTTC. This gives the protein CASLSGNVQYEQYF.

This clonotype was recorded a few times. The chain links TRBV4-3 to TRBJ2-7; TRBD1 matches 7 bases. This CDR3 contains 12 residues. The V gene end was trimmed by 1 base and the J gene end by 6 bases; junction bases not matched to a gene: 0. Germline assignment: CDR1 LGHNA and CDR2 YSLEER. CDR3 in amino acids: CASSQAGGEQYF. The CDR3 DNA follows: TGCGCCAGCAGCCAAGCAGGGGGCGAGCAGTACTTC.

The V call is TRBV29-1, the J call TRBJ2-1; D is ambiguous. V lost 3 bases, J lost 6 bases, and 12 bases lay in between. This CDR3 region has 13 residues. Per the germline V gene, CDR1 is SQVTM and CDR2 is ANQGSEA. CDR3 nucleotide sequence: TGCAGCGTTGATAACACGGGTACCAATGAGCAGTTCTTC. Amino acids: CSVDNTGTNEQFF.

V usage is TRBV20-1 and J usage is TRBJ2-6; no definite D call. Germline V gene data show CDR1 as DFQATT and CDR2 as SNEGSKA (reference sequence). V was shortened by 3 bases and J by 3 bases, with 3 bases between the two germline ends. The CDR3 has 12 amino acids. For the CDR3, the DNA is TGCAGTGCTAGGGGTGGGGCCAACGTCCTGACTTTC. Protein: CSARGGANVLTF.

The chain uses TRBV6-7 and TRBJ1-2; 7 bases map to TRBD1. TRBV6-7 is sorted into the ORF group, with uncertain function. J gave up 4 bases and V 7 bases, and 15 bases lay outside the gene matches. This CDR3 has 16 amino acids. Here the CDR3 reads CASTVLGGQSFYGYTF. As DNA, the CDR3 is TGTGCCAGCACCGTATTGGGGGGACAGAGTTTCTATGGCTACACCTTC.